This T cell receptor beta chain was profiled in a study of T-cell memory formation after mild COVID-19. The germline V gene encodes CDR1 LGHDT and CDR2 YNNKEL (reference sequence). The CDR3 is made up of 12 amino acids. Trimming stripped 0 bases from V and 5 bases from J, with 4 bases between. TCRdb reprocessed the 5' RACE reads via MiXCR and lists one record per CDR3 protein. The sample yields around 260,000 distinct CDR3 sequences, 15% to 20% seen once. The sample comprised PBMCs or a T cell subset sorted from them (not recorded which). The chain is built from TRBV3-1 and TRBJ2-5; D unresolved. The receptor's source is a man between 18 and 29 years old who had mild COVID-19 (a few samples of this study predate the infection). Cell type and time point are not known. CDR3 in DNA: TGTGCCAGCAGCCAAGACTTCGAGACCCAGTACTTC. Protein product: CASSQDFETQYF.